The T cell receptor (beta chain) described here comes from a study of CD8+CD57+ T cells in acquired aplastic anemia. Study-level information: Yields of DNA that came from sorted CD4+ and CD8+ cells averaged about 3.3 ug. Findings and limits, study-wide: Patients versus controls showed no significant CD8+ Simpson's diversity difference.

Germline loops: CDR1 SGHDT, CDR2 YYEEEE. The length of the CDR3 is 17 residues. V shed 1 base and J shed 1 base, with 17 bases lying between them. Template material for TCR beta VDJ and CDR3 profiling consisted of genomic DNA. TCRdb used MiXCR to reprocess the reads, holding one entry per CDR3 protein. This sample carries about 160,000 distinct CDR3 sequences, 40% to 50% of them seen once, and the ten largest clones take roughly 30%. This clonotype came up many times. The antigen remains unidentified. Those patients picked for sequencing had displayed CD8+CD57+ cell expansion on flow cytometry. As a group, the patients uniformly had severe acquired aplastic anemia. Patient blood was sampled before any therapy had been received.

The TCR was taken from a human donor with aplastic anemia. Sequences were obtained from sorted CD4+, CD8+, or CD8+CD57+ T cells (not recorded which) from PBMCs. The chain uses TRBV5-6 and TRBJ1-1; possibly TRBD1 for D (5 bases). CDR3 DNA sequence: TGTGCCAGCAGCTTGAGGTTCCAGGGATTGGCGAACACTGAAGCTTTCTTT. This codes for CASSLRFQGLANTEAFF.